This record looks at one TCR beta chain sequence and its context. Cohort assignment relied on participant-reported clinical history. Germline V lookup: CDR1 SGHVS, CDR2 FQNEAQ. Trimming cost V 5 bases and J 9 bases, with 20 bases left between them. The CDR3 sequence is 15 residues long. This sample was included in a study of blood T cell repertoires in COVID-19. Study details: COVID-19 samples collected from the United States, Italy and Spain covered acute and convalescent phases. Sources were T cells, B-cell-depleted T cells, or PBMCs; the material itself was cDNA or gDNA.

Authors' data handling: Estimation of nucleated cell counts relied on the amplification of reference gene primers. The repertoire was sequenced with immunoSEQ multiplex PCR; TCRdb's copy has only in-frame clones and lacks some. V and J calls and clone size come straight from that table; D and trimming were deduced from the DNA. The table lists fewer than 200,000 clones, about 88% of them singletons. The gene calls are TRBV7-8 and TRBJ2-1, with a weak D call TRBD2 (6 bases). The origin of this receptor is a woman in her late teens or twenties who had recovered from COVID-19. Material for sequencing was PBMCs or T cells enriched from blood (not recorded which). CDR3 protein: CASSPNVGGPGEQFF. CDR3 DNA sequence: TGTGCCAGCAGCCCGAATGTGGGGGGTCCCGGTGAGCAGTTCTTC.